Listed below are T cell receptor beta chains from one sample, sequenced in a study of graft-versus-host responses after intestinal transplantation. These TCRs are of unknown antigen specificity. Produced via immunoSEQ multiplex PCR; TCRdb's table is partial and in-frame only. The profile shows 65,000 to 90,000 clones, 85% to 95% of them singletons. The sequenced sample was unstimulated CD8+ T cells sorted from spleen or lymph node cells, obtained before transplant. Source of these receptors: a human donor who was the organ donor for an intestinal transplant. Both conserved end residues are part of each CDR3. D genes are given only for firm matches. Size is stated for part of the rows, as once, few or many counts, or as a class when the clone is expanded.

>-|TRBD1|TRBJ1-2|TRBV6-5
TGTGCCAGCGGACAACAGGGGAGCTTGGGCTACACCTTC
CASGQQGSLGYTF
>-|-|TRBJ1-1|TRBV27
TGTGCCAGCAGTCCCGAGTTAACCACTGAAGCTTTCTTT
CASSPELTTEAFF
>once|TRBD1|TRBJ2-7|TRBV4-1
TGCGCCAGCAGCCAAGGTCCGGGACAGGGAGTCGAGCAGTACTTC
CASSQGPGQGVEQYF
>-|-|TRBJ1-1|TRBV6-5
TGTGCCAGCAGCCCCACAGAGAACACTGAAGCTTTCTTT
CASSPTENTEAFF
>few|TRBD1|TRBJ2-5|TRBV11-3
TGTGCCAGCAGCTTCGGTACAGGGGGAGGTGAGCAGTACTTC
CASSFGTGGGEQYF
>-|-|TRBJ2-7|TRBV29-1
TGCAGCGTTGAGGGCAATATCTCCTACGAGCAGTACTTC
CSVEGNISYEQYF
>once|-|TRBJ2-7|TRBV28
TGTGCCAGCAGTTGGAGGGGAACAGGCTCCTACGAGCAGTACTTC
CASSWRGTGSYEQYF
>-|TRBD2|TRBJ2-3|TRBV27
TGTGCCAGCAGTTTCGGGACTAGCGTAGTAGATACGCAGTATTTT
CASSFGTSVVDTQYF
>-|TRBD1|TRBJ2-7|TRBV28
TGTGCCAGCAGTTTCCGACAGGGTCTGAACGAGCAGTACTTC
CASSFRQGLNEQYF
>once|TRBD1|TRBJ1-1|TRBV4-1
TGCGCCAGCAGCCAAGTACAGGGGCAGAACACTGAAGCTTTCTTT
CASSQVQGQNTEAFF
>-|-|TRBJ1-1|TRBV19
TGTGCCAGTAGTATATACCAGGGGCTCACTGAAGCTTTCTTT
CASSIYQGLTEAFF
>-|TRBD2|TRBJ2-3|TRBV6-5
TGTGCCAGCAGTTGGGGACTAGTCGGGCAAGGAGATACGCAGTATTTT
CASSWGLVGQGDTQYF
>once|-|TRBJ1-5|TRBV6-1
TGTGCCAGCAGTGAAGCTTACGGGACACCTTATAGCAATCAGCCCCAGCATTTT
CASSEAYGTPYSNQPQHF
>-|-|TRBJ2-2|TRBV19
TGTGCCACCCCGGCCGCAGGGGCCGGGGAGCTGTTTTTT
CATPAAGAGELFF
>-|TRBD1|TRBJ2-5|TRBV13
TGTGCCAGCAGCACCGGGACAGGGGGGCGGGAGACCCAGTACTTC
CASSTGTGGRETQYF
>-|-|TRBJ2-1|TRBV6-1
TGTGCCAGCAGTGCGGGGGGCGGGGCGAATGAGCAGTTCTTC
CASSAGGGANEQFF
>-|TRBD2|TRBJ2-1|TRBV2
TGTGCCAGCAGTGAAAATCAACTAGCGGGGCGTGGGCAGTTCTTC
CASSENQLAGRGQFF
>-|-|TRBJ2-3|TRBV6-6
TGTGCCAGCAGTTACCCCTTCCTACTCCCGGCGCAGTATTTT
CASSYPFLLPAQYF
>once|-|TRBJ2-7|TRBV11-1
TGTGCCAGCAGCTTAGCGGATTTGGGGCGATTCGACGAGCAGTACTTC
CASSLADLGRFDEQYF
>-|-|TRBJ2-3|TRBV5-1
TGCGCCAGCAGCTTCTCAGGCGGGGGCCTCCGGGATACGCAGTATTTT
CASSFSGGGLRDTQYF
>-|TRBD2|TRBJ2-7|TRBV5-4
TGTGCCAGCAGCTGGGGGACTAGCGGGTATACGACCTACGAGCAGTACTTC
CASSWGTSGYTTYEQYF
>-|-|TRBJ2-7|TRBV4-2
TGTGCCAGCAGCCAAGATTTGGGGGCTTACGAGCAGTACTTC
CASSQDLGAYEQYF
>-|TRBD2|TRBJ2-2|TRBV7-3
TGTGCCAGCAGCCCAACCTTAGCGGGGGGGCTCACCGGGGAGCTGTTTTTT
CASSPTLAGGLTGELFF
>-|TRBD2|TRBJ2-1|TRBV28
TGTGCCAGCAGTAGGCCGGGACTAGCATTTTTCAATGAGCAGTTCTTC
CASSRPGLAFFNEQFF
>-|-|TRBJ2-3|TRBV29-1
TGCAGCGTTACACAGTTCACAGATACGCAGTATTTT
CSVTQFTDTQYF
>-|TRBD2|TRBJ2-7|TRBV4-2
TGTGCCAGCAGCCAAGACGGGACTAGCTACGAGCAGTACTTC
CASSQDGTSYEQYF
>once|-|TRBJ1-2|TRBV5-4
TGTGCCAGCAGCCCGGGCTGGGGGGGATACGGCTACACCTTC
CASSPGWGGYGYTF
>-|-|TRBJ1-1|TRBV5-5
TGTGCCAGCAGCTGGACAGCGAACACTGAAGCTTTCTTT
CASSWTANTEAFF
>few|-|TRBJ1-3|TRBV2
TGTGCCAGCAGTGATCCGACTGTTAGCTCTGGAAACACCATATATTTT
CASSDPTVSSGNTIYF
>once|-|TRBJ1-2|TRBV5-4
TGTGCCAGCAGCTTGGGGGGGGTAGTCGGCTATGGCTACACCTTC
CASSLGGVVGYGYTF
>-|TRBD2|TRBJ2-3|TRBV9
TGTGCCAGCAGCGTAGAAGTAGCGGGGGGATCAGATACGCAGTATTTT
CASSVEVAGGSDTQYF
>-|-|TRBJ1-4|TRBV7-9
TGTGCCAGCAGCTTAGCTCCGGGGGAAAGTGAAAAACTGTTTTTT
CASSLAPGESEKLFF
>-|TRBD2|TRBJ2-3|TRBV4-3
TGCGCCAGCAGCTCCGGGACTAGTCCGAATACGCAGTATTTT
CASSSGTSPNTQYF
>-|TRBD1|TRBJ1-2|TRBV10-1
TGCGCCAGCAGTGATAGACAGGGGAGGAATGGCTACACCTTC
CASSDRQGRNGYTF
>once|TRBD1|TRBJ2-3|TRBV11-1
TGTGCCAGCAGCTTATGGACAGGGGAATCAGATACGCAGTATTTT
CASSLWTGESDTQYF